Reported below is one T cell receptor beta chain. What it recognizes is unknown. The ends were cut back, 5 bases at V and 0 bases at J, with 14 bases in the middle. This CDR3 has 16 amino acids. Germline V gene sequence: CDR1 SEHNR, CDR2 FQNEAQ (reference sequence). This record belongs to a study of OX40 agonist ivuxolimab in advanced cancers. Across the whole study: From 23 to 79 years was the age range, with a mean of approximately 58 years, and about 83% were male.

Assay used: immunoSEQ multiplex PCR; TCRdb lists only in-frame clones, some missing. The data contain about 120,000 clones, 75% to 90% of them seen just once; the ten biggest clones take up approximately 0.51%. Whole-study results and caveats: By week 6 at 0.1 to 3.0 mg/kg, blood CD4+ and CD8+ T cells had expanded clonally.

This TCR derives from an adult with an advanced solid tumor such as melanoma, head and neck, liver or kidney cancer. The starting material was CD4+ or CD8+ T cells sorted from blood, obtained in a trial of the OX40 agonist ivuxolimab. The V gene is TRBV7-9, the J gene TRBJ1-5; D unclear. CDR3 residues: CASSAQSGLSNQPQHF. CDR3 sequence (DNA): TGTGCCAGCAGCGCCCAGAGCGGACTTAGCAATCAGCCCCAGCATTTT. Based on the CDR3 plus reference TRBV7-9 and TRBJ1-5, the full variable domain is DTGVSQNPRHKITKRGQNVTFRCDPISEHNRLYWYRQTLGQGPEFLTYFQNEAQLEKSRLLSDRFSAERPKGSFSTLEIQRTEQGDSAMYLCASSAQSGLSNQPQHFGDGTRLSIL.